This T cell receptor (beta chain) was retrieved from a study of blood T cell repertoires in COVID-19. Living in under 30 US areas, the participants were between 18 and 89 years of age. Cohort allocation depended upon clinical history that participants reported. Two negative PCRs, clearance, or symptom resolution had been documented for recovered Cohort 3 donors. Some clones are missing from TCRdb's copy, which holds only in-frame ones; the method was immunoSEQ multiplex PCR. The profile shows about 400,000 clones, roughly nine tenths of them singletons. There are 15 residues in the CDR3. Per germline, CDR1 MNHEY and CDR2 SVGEGT. The V gene lost 4 bases and the J gene lost 5 bases, with 17 bases spanning the gap.

This rearrangement joins TRBV6-2 or TRBV6-3 to TRBJ1-1; perhaps TRBD1 as D (6 bases). This TCR derives from a woman aged 25 to 39 who had recovered from COVID-19. The source material was PBMCs or T cells enriched from blood (not recorded which). CDR3 coding DNA: TGTGCCAGCAGTTTGGGAGGGGGGGTGTGGACTGAAGCTTTCTTT. Residues: CASSLGGGVWTEAFF.